This TCR beta chain was identified in a study of blood T cell repertoires in COVID-19. On the study more broadly: From T cells, B-cell-depleted T cells, or PBMCs came the material, which was cDNA or gDNA.

Methods used by the authors: Amplification of reference gene primers provided the estimated nucleated cell counts. Profiling relied on immunoSEQ multiplex PCR, and the TCRdb table lists in-frame clones only, not all of them. V and J calls and clone size follow that table, whereas D and trimming were derived from the DNA. The sample lists some 70,000 clones, more than 80% occurring once. This clone was counted a single time. The germline CDR1 and CDR2 sequences are MNHEY and SVGAGI. This CDR3 spans 13 amino acids. Trimming shortened V by 11 bases and J by 0 bases, and 14 bases separated the two germline ends.

This chain connects TRBV6-5 to TRBJ2-7; D is uncertain. This TCR was sampled from a woman over 75 with active COVID-19. Sequenced input: peripheral blood. CDR3 loop: CASTEPVSYEQYF. The CDR3 nucleotides read TGTGCCTCAACAGAGCCAGTCTCCTACGAGCAGTACTTC.